These T cell receptor beta chains were read from a single sample in a study of blood T cell repertoires in COVID-19. The method was immunoSEQ multiplex PCR; TCRdb's version includes in-frame clones alone and lacks a portion of them. The sample yields approximately 290,000 clones, over 75% seen once. Source material: PBMCs or T cells enriched from blood (not recorded which). These receptors all stem from a woman in her 30s who had recovered from COVID-19. The CDR3 runs from the conserved cysteine through the conserved F or W. The order of the fields is CDR3 DNA, CDR3 protein, J gene, V gene, clone size, D gene, CDR3 length. A D gene is named only where the DNA matches it firmly. The size entry is marked missing in some rows and otherwise reads once, few, many or a size class.

TGTGCCAGCTTCCTAACCGCTGGACTAGCGTACGAGCAGTACTTC | CASFLTAGLAYEQYF | TRBJ2-7 | TRBV6-5 | NA | TRBD2 | 15
TGTGCCAGCAGCAGACTCGGGACTAGCGGGGGGAAAGAGACCCAGTACTTC | CASSRLGTSGGKETQYF | TRBJ2-5 | TRBV5-4 | NA | TRBD2 | 17
TGTGCCAGCACCTCATGGGCAGGTTACAATGAGCAGTTCTTC | CASTSWAGYNEQFF | TRBJ2-1 | TRBV28 | NA | NA | 14
TGTGCCAGCGACGAAACAACAGGGGCCGAGCAGTACTTC | CASDETTGAEQYF | TRBJ2-7 | TRBV2 | NA | TRBD1 | 13
TGTGCCTGGAGCCCCCTTTCCTCTGAAGCTTTCTTT | CAWSPLSSEAFF | TRBJ1-1 | TRBV30 | NA | NA | 12
TGTGCCACCAGTAGGGGACAGGGGTGGCATGAGCAGTTCTTC | CATSRGQGWHEQFF | TRBJ2-1 | TRBV24-1 | NA | TRBD1 | 14
TGTGCCAGTAGTGACAGGGGAGGTGGCTACACCTTC | CASSDRGGGYTF | TRBJ1-2 | TRBV19 | NA | TRBD1 | 12
TGCGCCAGCAGCCAAGCGAAGCCCGGGACTAGCGGTTACAATGAGCAGTTCTTC | CASSQAKPGTSGYNEQFF | TRBJ2-1 | TRBV4-1 | NA | TRBD2 | 18
TGTGCCAGCACCCCTGGGAGCGGAGGCAGGGGGAACTATGGCTACACCTTC | CASTPGSGGRGNYGYTF | TRBJ1-2 | TRBV28 | few | TRBD1 | 17
TGCAGCATTGCAGGGGATACATATGGCTACACCTTC | CSIAGDTYGYTF | TRBJ1-2 | TRBV29-1 | NA | NA | 12
TGTGCCACCAGCAGAGATGGTGGGGGCCCCAATGAGCAGTTCTTC | CATSRDGGGPNEQFF | TRBJ2-1 | TRBV15 | NA | NA | 15
TGTGCCAGTACTGGACTAGCGGGAGTCGCCGGGGAGCTGTTTTTT | CASTGLAGVAGELFF | TRBJ2-2 | TRBV28 | few | TRBD2 | 15
TGTGCCAGCAGCGCGTCAGGGGGCCCCCCCTACGAGCAGTACTTC | CASSASGGPPYEQYF | TRBJ2-7 | TRBV6-5 | NA | TRBD1 | 15
TGTGCCAGTAGTACCTCGGACAGGGGTTTCACAGATACGCAGTATTTT | CASSTSDRGFTDTQYF | TRBJ2-3 | TRBV19 | NA | TRBD1 | 16
TGTGCCAGCAGTGAACGGGACATTGGGGGCTACACCTTC | CASSERDIGGYTF | TRBJ1-2 | TRBV6-1 | NA | NA | 13
TGTGCCATGGGGAGGGGACAGGGGACCTATGGCTACACCTTC | CAMGRGQGTYGYTF | TRBJ1-2 | TRBV6-5 | NA | TRBD1 | 14
TGTGCCACTATAGACGGGGGGGGAAACTATGGCTACACCTTC | CATIDGGGNYGYTF | TRBJ1-2 | TRBV28 | NA | NA | 14
TGCGCCAGCAGCTCCTTCATGACCGGGACAGGGGTAGGTGAGCAGTTCTTC | CASSSFMTGTGVGEQFF | TRBJ2-1 | TRBV5-1 | NA | TRBD1 | 17
TGTGCCAGCAGTAGCACTAGTTATGAGCAGTTCTTC | CASSSTSYEQFF | TRBJ2-1 | TRBV2 | NA | NA | 12
TGTGCCAGCAGATCCCTAGCTGGGGGCGCGGGTGGCTACACCTTC | CASRSLAGGAGGYTF | TRBJ1-2 | TRBV11-2 | NA | NA | 15
TGCAGCGTTGAAGATAGAAAGGGGAGGCGTGAGCAGTTCTTC | CSVEDRKGRREQFF | TRBJ2-1 | TRBV29-1 | once | NA | 14
TGCAGCGTTGAATCACAGGGGGCAGTTGAAGCTTTCTTT | CSVESQGAVEAFF | TRBJ1-1 | TRBV29-1 | NA | TRBD1 | 13
TGTGCCAGCTCACCCGGGACAGTGACCTACAATGAGCAGTTCTTC | CASSPGTVTYNEQFF | TRBJ2-1 | TRBV18 | NA | TRBD1 | 15
TGCGCCAGCAGCTCCCTGCCCGGACGAGGGACAGGGATGTATAATTCACCCCTCCACTTT | CASSSLPGRGTGMYNSPLHF | TRBJ1-6 | TRBV4-1 | few | TRBD1 | 20
TGTGCCAGCAGCGAGACAGGGGGCGGTGACTATGGCTACACCTTC | CASSETGGGDYGYTF | TRBJ1-2 | TRBV9 | NA | TRBD1 | 15
TGTGCCATCAGTGAGGCCGGGACATTCACCATCAATGAGCAGTTCTTC | CAISEAGTFTINEQFF | TRBJ2-1 | TRBV10-3 | NA | NA | 16
TGTGCCAGCAGCATAGGGACAGGGAGTACGAAGATGAACACCGGGGAGCTGTTTTTT | CASSIGTGSTKMNTGELFF | TRBJ2-2 | TRBV7-9 | once | TRBD1 | 19
TGTGCCAGCAGTTTTTCATCTTGGGGACAGCGCAACTATGGCTACACCTTC | CASSFSSWGQRNYGYTF | TRBJ1-2 | TRBV28 | once | TRBD1 | 17
TGTGCCTGGAGTTGGGCAGGGGCCCTGAACACTGAAGCTTTCTTT | CAWSWAGALNTEAFF | TRBJ1-1 | TRBV30 | NA | NA | 15
TGTGCCAGCAGCTTAGATCTTAGGACACCCGAGCAGTACTTC | CASSLDLRTPEQYF | TRBJ2-7 | TRBV7-9 | NA | NA | 14
TGTGCCAGCAGCCAATTTGGGGGGTCAACTAATGAAAAACTGTTTTTT | CASSQFGGSTNEKLFF | TRBJ1-4 | TRBV7-8 | few | NA | 16
TGTGCCAGCAGCGCTGAGGACAGGGGCTTTGAAGCTTTCTTT | CASSAEDRGFEAFF | TRBJ1-1 | TRBV2 | NA | TRBD1 | 14
TGTGCCAGCAGTTTAAGGTCAGGCTCTATGGACACTGAAGCTTTCTTT | CASSLRSGSMDTEAFF | TRBJ1-1 | TRBV27 | NA | NA | 16
TGTGCCAGCAGTCCCCAGGGTAGGATGAACACTGAAGCTTTCTTT | CASSPQGRMNTEAFF | TRBJ1-1 | TRBV28 | NA | NA | 15
TGTGCCAGCAGTGAAGCGACAGTCTTTAACTATGGCTACACCTTC | CASSEATVFNYGYTF | TRBJ1-2 | TRBV6-1 | NA | NA | 15
TGTGCCAGCAGCGAACGGACTCCTAGCTCCTACAATGAGCAGTTCTTC | CASSERTPSSYNEQFF | TRBJ2-1 | TRBV2 | NA | NA | 16
TGTGCCAGTAGTATGCTCACAGCTCTTCGTGAAAAACTGTTTTTT | CASSMLTALREKLFF | TRBJ1-4 | TRBV19 | NA | NA | 15
TGCGCCAGCAGCTTGTCAGGCGCGCGGGGTGAAGCTTTCTTT | CASSLSGARGEAFF | TRBJ1-1 | TRBV5-1 | few | NA | 14